The rows below give T cell receptor beta chains drawn from one sample of a study of cytomegalovirus exposure and HLA in healthy donors. Produced via immunoSEQ multiplex PCR; TCRdb's table is partial and in-frame only. This repertoire shows about 170,000 clones, under 80% found once; its top ten account for 2.5% to 3.5%. Material: PBMCs. These TCRs come from a female donor in good health and CMV-seronegative. Both conserved end residues are part of each CDR3. A D gene is named only where the DNA matches it firmly. Clone size is stated in some rows and not others, as once, few, many or a class when expanded.

j_call	clone_size	d_call	v_call	cdr3_length	cdr3_nt	cdr3_aa
TRBJ2-7	NA	TRBD1	TRBV6-5	15	TGTGCCAGCAGTTACGATGGACAGGGGCGGTCCGAGCAGTACTTC	CASSYDGQGRSEQYF
TRBJ1-1	NA	NA	TRBV5-4	14	TGTGCCAGCAGCTCCCGAGGGAGGAACACTGAAGCTTTCTTT	CASSSRGRNTEAFF
TRBJ1-6	NA	NA	TRBV6-5	14	TGTGCCAGCAGTTACGAGGCAGGGAATTCACCCCTCCACTTT	CASSYEAGNSPLHF
TRBJ1-2	NA	TRBD1	TRBV19	15	TGTGCCAGTAGTATACTGACAGGGGGGAACTATGGCTACACCTTC	CASSILTGGNYGYTF
TRBJ1-4	NA	NA	TRBV28	15	TGTGCCAGCAGTTTAAAGACAGCCTTTAATGAAAAACTGTTTTTT	CASSLKTAFNEKLFF
TRBJ2-5	NA	TRBD2	TRBV5-1	15	TGCGCCAGCAGCTTTGCGGGAGGGCCCCGGGAGACCCAGTACTTC	CASSFAGGPRETQYF
TRBJ2-7	NA	TRBD1	TRBV2	14	TGTGCCAGCAGCGGGGACAGGGAGGTTCGGGAGCAGTACTTC	CASSGDREVREQYF
TRBJ2-2	NA	TRBD2	TRBV7-3	17	TGTGCCAGCAGCCCCTACAGTCTAGCGGGAGATCCCGGGGAGCTGTTTTTT	CASSPYSLAGDPGELFF
TRBJ1-6	once	NA	TRBV5-6	16	TGTGCCACCAAACCGGGTCGGGGGTCCTATAATTCACCCCTCCACTTT	CATKPGRGSYNSPLHF
TRBJ2-1	few	TRBD2	TRBV11-3	15	TGTGCCAGCAGCACCGGGACTAGCGGGAGCGGGGAGCAGTTCTTC	CASSTGTSGSGEQFF
TRBJ1-2	once	TRBD1	TRBV7-2	15	TGTGCCAGCAGCTCTCCGGGACAGGGCGACTATGGCTACACCTTC	CASSSPGQGDYGYTF
TRBJ2-7	NA	NA	TRBV15	12	TGTGCCACCAGCAGCCTCTCCGACGAGCAGTACTTC	CATSSLSDEQYF
TRBJ1-1	NA	TRBD1	TRBV19	14	TGTGCCAGTATGACAGGGCAGGGGAACACTGAAGCTTTCTTT	CASMTGQGNTEAFF
TRBJ1-2	NA	NA	TRBV4-1	18	TGCGCCAGCAGCCAAGACCCACAGGGAGCGTCTTTTAACTATGGCTACACCTTC	CASSQDPQGASFNYGYTF
TRBJ1-2	NA	TRBD1	TRBV6-1	16	TGTGCCAGCAGTGGGACAGGGTCCCCGGTTAGGTATGGCTACACCTTC	CASSGTGSPVRYGYTF
TRBJ2-1	few	NA	TRBV7-2	13	TGTGCCAGCAGCCTTAGAGACTACAATGAGCAGTTCTTC	CASSLRDYNEQFF
TRBJ1-1	NA	TRBD1	TRBV6-1	15	TGTGCCAGCAGTGAACTGGGACAGGGGGTCACTGAAGCTTTCTTT	CASSELGQGVTEAFF
TRBJ2-7	NA	TRBD2	TRBV19	17	TGTGCCAGTAGTAAAGAAGCTAGCGGCATTATCTCCTACGAGCAGTACTTC	CASSKEASGIISYEQYF
TRBJ1-1	NA	NA	TRBV7-2	13	TGTGCCAGCACCCCCGAGGGTCTCACTGAAGCTTTCTTT	CASTPEGLTEAFF
TRBJ2-1	NA	TRBD2	TRBV10-1	15	TGCGCCAGCAGTGGGGGGACTAGCGGGATCAATGAGCAGTTCTTC	CASSGGTSGINEQFF
TRBJ2-7	NA	TRBD2	TRBV7-2	13	TGTGCCAGCAGCTTAGAAAGGACTAGCGAGCAGTACTTC	CASSLERTSEQYF
TRBJ2-7	once	TRBD1	TRBV4-3	15	TGCGCCAGCAGCCAAGTGACAGGGCAGGCCTACGAGCAGTACTTC	CASSQVTGQAYEQYF
TRBJ1-3	NA	NA	TRBV6-1	12	TGTGCCAGCAGAACTTCTGGAAACACCATATATTTT	CASRTSGNTIYF
TRBJ1-6	NA	NA	TRBV5-6	14	TGTGCCACCTGCCGCAGGGGCGGAAATTCACCCCTCCACTTT	CATCRRGGNSPLHF
TRBJ2-3	NA	NA	TRBV28	15	TGTGCCAGCAGTTCCTTAGGGGAGGGCACAGATACGCAGTATTTT	CASSSLGEGTDTQYF
TRBJ2-7	NA	TRBD1	TRBV5-1	14	TGCGCCAGCAGCTCCGGGACAGGGGTCTACGAGCAGTACTTC	CASSSGTGVYEQYF
TRBJ1-2	NA	NA	TRBV27	15	TGTGCCAGCAGTCCCAGGACACCTAATAACTATGGCTACACCTTC	CASSPRTPNNYGYTF
TRBJ2-2	NA	NA	TRBV27	16	TGTGCCAGCAGTTTATATAGGGCCCAGGGCACCGGGGAGCTGTTTTTT	CASSLYRAQGTGELFF
TRBJ2-3	NA	TRBD1	TRBV15	19	TGTGCCACCAGAACTCTTTGGACAGGGGGCCGAGCGGGAGTAGATACGCAGTATTTT	CATRTLWTGGRAGVDTQYF
TRBJ1-5	few	NA	TRBV6-5	12	TGTGCCAGCAGGCACGGTAATCAGCCCCAGCATTTT	CASRHGNQPQHF
TRBJ2-7	NA	NA	TRBV19	14	TGTGCCAGTCGAACCTCCGGGACTCGCTACGAGCAGTACTTC	CASRTSGTRYEQYF
TRBJ1-2	NA	NA	TRBV5-1	14	TGCGCCAGCAGCGCGGCCGCCGGCAACTATGGCTACACCTTC	CASSAAAGNYGYTF
TRBJ2-5	NA	TRBD2	TRBV19	15	TGTGCCAGTAGTGACGAGCGGGGGGTCGGGGAGACCCAGTACTTC	CASSDERGVGETQYF
TRBJ1-6	NA	TRBD1	TRBV19	20	TGTGCCAGTAGTATTCGGGCGACAGGGGGCTTGTTCCCCTATAATTCACCCCTCCACTTT	CASSIRATGGLFPYNSPLHF
TRBJ2-2	once	TRBD1	TRBV11-3	15	TGTGCCAGCAGCTTCAGGGGGCGCGGGACCGGGGAGCTGTTTTTT	CASSFRGRGTGELFF
TRBJ2-7	NA	TRBD1	TRBV10-3	14	TGTGCCATCAGTGAGTCGGGACAGGGCTACGAGCAGTACTTC	CAISESGQGYEQYF
TRBJ1-5	NA	NA	TRBV4-2	14	TGTGCCAGCAGCCAAGATTCGGTTTCCCAGCCCCAGCATTTT	CASSQDSVSQPQHF
TRBJ2-1	NA	TRBD1	TRBV5-4	14	TGTGCCACCAGCCGACCGGGACAGCACAATGAGCAGTTCTTC	CATSRPGQHNEQFF
TRBJ2-3	NA	NA	TRBV2	13	TGTGCCAGCAGTGCGAACCGGGGAGATACGCAGTATTTT	CASSANRGDTQYF
TRBJ1-1	NA	NA	TRBV6-5	14	TGTGCCAGCAGTTACTCGACAACCAACACTGAAGCTTTCTTT	CASSYSTTNTEAFF
TRBJ2-7	NA	TRBD2	TRBV11-3	14	TGTGCCAGCAGCTTGGGCGGGGGGTCTGACGAGCAGTACTTC	CASSLGGGSDEQYF
TRBJ1-2	NA	TRBD1	TRBV7-6	18	TGTGCCAGCAGCTTAGTGGTAGGGACAGGGGGCATACTGAATGGCTACACCTTC	CASSLVVGTGGILNGYTF
TRBJ1-1	once	NA	TRBV28	11	TGTGCCAGCAACCTGGCCACTGAAGCTTTCTTT	CASNLATEAFF
TRBJ2-2	once	NA	TRBV11-3	14	TGTGCCAGCAGCCTAACGACGAACACCGGGGAGCTGTTTTTT	CASSLTTNTGELFF
TRBJ2-7	NA	TRBD2	TRBV7-2	15	TGTGCCAGCAGCTCCGTTTTCGGGGGGAACTACGAGCAGTACTTC	CASSSVFGGNYEQYF
TRBJ2-7	once	TRBD1	TRBV6-6	15	TGTGCCAGCAGTTCAACCCAGGGGGCACCCCACGAGCAGTACTTC	CASSSTQGAPHEQYF
TRBJ1-1	NA	NA	TRBV7-2	13	TGTGCCAGCAGCTTAGGACAGAACACTGAAGCTTTCTTT	CASSLGQNTEAFF
TRBJ2-3	few	TRBD2	TRBV7-9	13	TGTGCCAGCGTACTAGCGGGGGGTGATACGCAGTATTTT	CASVLAGGDTQYF
TRBJ2-7	NA	TRBD1	TRBV7-2	15	TGTGCCAGCAGCTTAGTGACAGGGGGCTCCTACGAGCAGTACTTC	CASSLVTGGSYEQYF
TRBJ1-3	once	NA	TRBV30	13	TGTGCCTGGAGTGTCGGGGGGGGAAACACCATATATTTT	CAWSVGGGNTIYF